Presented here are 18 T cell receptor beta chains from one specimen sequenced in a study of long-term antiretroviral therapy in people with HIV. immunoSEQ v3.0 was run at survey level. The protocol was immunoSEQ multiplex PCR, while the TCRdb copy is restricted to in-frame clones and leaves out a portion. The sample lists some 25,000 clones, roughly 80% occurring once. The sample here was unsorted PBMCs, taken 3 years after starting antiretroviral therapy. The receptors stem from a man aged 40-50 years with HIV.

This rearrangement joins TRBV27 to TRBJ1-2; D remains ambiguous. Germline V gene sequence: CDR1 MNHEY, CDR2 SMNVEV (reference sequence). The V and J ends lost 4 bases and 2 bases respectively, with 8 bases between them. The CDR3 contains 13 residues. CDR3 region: CASSSGRNYGYTF. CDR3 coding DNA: TGTGCCAGCAGTTCTGGACGGAACTATGGCTACACCTTC.

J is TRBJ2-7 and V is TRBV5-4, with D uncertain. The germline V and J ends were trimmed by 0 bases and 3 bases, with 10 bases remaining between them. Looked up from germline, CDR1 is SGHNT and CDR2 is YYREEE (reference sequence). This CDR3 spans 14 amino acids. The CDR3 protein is CASSLAASSYEQYF. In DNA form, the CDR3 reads TGTGCCAGCAGCTTGGCCGCCAGTAGCTACGAGCAGTACTTC.

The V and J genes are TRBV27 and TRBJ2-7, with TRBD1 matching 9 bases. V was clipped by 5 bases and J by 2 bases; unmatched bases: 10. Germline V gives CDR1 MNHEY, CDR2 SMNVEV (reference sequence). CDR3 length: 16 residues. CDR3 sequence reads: CASSAGGQGLAYEQYF. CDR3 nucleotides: TGTGCCAGCAGTGCGGGTGGACAGGGGTTAGCCTACGAGCAGTACTTC.

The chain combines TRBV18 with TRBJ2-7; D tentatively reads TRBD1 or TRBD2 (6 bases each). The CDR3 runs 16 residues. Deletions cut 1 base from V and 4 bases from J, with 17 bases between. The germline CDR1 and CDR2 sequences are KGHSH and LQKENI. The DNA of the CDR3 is TGTGCCAGCTCACCACGACTAGGACAGAGTTTTTACGAGCAGTACTTC. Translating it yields CASSPRLGQSFYEQYF.

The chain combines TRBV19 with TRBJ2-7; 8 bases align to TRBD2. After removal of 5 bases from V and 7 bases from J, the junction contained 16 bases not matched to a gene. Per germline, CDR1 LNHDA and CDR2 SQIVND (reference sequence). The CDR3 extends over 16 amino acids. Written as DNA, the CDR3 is TGTGCCAGTAGTCGCCGCCGGGCGGGGGGCCACGAGGAGCAGTACTTC. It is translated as CASSRRRAGGHEEQYF. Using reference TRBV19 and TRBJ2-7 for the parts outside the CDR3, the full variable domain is DGGITQSPKYLFRKEGQNVTLSCEQNLNHDAMYWYRQDPGQGLRLIYYSQIVNDFQKGDIAEGYSVSREKKESFPLTVTSAQKNPTAFYLCASSRRRAGGHEEQYFGPGTRLTVT.

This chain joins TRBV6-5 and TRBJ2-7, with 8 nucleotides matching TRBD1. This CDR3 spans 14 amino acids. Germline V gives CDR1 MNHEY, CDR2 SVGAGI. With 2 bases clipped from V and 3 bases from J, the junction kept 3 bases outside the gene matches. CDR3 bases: TGTGCCAGCAGTTACGGACAGGGCGACTACGAGCAGTACTTC. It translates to CASSYGQGDYEQYF.

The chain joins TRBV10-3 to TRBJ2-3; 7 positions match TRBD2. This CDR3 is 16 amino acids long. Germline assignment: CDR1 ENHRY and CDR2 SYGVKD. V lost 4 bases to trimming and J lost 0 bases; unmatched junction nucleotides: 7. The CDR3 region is CAISASSGSSTDTQYF. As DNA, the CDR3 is TGTGCCATCAGTGCATCTAGCGGATCTAGCACAGATACGCAGTATTTT.

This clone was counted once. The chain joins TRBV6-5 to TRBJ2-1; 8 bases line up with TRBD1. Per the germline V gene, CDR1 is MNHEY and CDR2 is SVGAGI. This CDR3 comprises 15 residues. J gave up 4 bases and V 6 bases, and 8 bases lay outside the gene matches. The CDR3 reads CASSQEQGGYNEQFF. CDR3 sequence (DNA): TGTGCCAGCAGCCAGGAACAGGGGGGTTACAATGAGCAGTTCTTC.

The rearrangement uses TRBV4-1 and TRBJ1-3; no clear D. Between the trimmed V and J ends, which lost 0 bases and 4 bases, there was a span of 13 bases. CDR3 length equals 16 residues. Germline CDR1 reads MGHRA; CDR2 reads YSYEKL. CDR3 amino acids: CASSQEPGSRGNTIYF. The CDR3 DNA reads TGCGCCAGCAGCCAAGAGCCGGGGTCTAGGGGAAACACCATATATTTT.

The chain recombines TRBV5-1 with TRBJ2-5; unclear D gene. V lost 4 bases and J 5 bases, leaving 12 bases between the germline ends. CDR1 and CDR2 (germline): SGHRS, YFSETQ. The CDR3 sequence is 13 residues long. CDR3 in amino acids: CASSRWAGETQYF. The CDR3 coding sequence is TGCGCCAGCAGCCGCTGGGCCGGGGAGACCCAGTACTTC.

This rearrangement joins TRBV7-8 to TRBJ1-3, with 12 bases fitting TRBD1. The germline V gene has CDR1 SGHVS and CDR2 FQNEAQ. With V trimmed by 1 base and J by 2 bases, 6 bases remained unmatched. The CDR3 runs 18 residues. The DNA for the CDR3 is TGTGCCAGCAGCTTAGTGGGCGGGACAGGGGGCCCTGGAAACACCATATATTTT. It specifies CASSLVGGTGGPGNTIYF.

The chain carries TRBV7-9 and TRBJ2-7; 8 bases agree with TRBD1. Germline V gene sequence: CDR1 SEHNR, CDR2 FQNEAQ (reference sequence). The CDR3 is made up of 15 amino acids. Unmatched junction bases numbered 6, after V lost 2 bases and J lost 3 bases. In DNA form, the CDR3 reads TGTGCCAGCAGCTTACCCCAGGGGGCCGACTACGAGCAGTACTTC. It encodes CASSLPQGADYEQYF.

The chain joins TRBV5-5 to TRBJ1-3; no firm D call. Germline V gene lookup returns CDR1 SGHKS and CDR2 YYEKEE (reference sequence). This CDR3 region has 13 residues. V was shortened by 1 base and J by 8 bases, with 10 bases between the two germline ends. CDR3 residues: CASSLTDGYTIYF. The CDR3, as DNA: TGTGCCAGCAGCTTGACAGATGGTTACACCATATATTTT.

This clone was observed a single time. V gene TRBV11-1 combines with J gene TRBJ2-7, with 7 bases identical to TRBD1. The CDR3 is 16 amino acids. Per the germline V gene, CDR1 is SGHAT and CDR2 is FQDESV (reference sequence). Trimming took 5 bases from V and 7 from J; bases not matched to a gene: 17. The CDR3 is CASSPKIRDRALEQYF. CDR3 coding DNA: TGTGCCAGCAGCCCTAAAATAAGGGACAGAGCCTTGGAGCAGTACTTC.

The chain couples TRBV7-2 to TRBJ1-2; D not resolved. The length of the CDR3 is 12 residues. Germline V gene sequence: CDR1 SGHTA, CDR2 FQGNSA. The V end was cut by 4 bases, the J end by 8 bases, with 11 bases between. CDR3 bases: TGTGCCAGCAGCTCTACCCTGGACGGCTACACCTTC. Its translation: CASSSTLDGYTF.

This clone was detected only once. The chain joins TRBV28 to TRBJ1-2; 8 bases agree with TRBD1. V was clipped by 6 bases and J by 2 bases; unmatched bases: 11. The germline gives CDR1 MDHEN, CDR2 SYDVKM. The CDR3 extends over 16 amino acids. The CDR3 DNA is TGTGCCAGCAGCGCCTCAGGGGGCACCGGAAACTATGGCTACACCTTC. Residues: CASSASGGTGNYGYTF.

CDR3 protein: CASRDEQFF. The CDR3 DNA sequence: TGTGCCAGCAGAGATGAGCAGTTCTTC. The rearrangement uses TRBV27 and TRBJ2-1; D uncertain. Trimming took off 6 bases at V and 8 bases at J, with 2 bases between the two ends. This CDR3 is 9 amino acids long. From germline, CDR1 is MNHEY and CDR2 SMNVEV (reference sequence).

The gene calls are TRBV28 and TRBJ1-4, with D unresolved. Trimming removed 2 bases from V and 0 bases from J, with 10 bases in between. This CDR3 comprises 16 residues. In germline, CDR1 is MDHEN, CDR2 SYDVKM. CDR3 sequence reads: CASSLVGHATNEKLFF. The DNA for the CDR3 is TGTGCCAGCAGTTTAGTGGGTCATGCAACTAATGAAAAACTGTTTTTT.